This T cell receptor (beta chain) came from a study of cytomegalovirus exposure and HLA in healthy donors. This CDR3 comprises 15 residues. V shed 6 bases and J shed 4 bases, with 15 bases lying between them. The V gene's germline CDR1 is MNHNS and CDR2 SASEGT. The study ran its PCR with 60 Vbeta and 13 Jbeta primers. The data were produced by immunoSEQ multiplex PCR, yet TCRdb's version contains in-frame clones alone and is incomplete. The sample consists of 150,000 to 200,000 clones, roughly 78% of them appearing once. The rearrangement joins TRBV6-1 to TRBJ1-4; tentatively, D is TRBD1 (5 bases). The sequenced sample consisted of PBMCs. The clonotype comes from a woman in her fifties or sixties in good health and CMV-seropositive. The DNA for the CDR3 is TGTGCCAGCAGATCCCCAGGGCCCAATAATGAAAAACTGTTTTTT. Encoded protein: CASRSPGPNNEKLFF.